The TCR beta chain under discussion was sequenced for a study of T cell responses to AZD1222 COVID-19 vaccine. Study-wide points: Without day 14 samples, only post-peak T cell repertoires were studied. Vaccine-associated CD4 TCRs spanned spike, dominant at 160-218 and 743-854. Spike-specific TCR repertoires showed rising breadth and depth after two AZD1222 doses.

Sequencing was performed with immunoSEQ multiplex PCR; in TCRdb, only in-frame clones are kept and a portion is missing. The top ten clones hold roughly 4.7% of a sample with 100,000 or so clones, just over 90% of them seen once. Per the germline V gene, CDR1 is LNHNV and CDR2 is YYDKDF (reference sequence). The CDR3 length is 14 residues. V lost 0 bases, J lost 8 bases, and 13 bases lay in between. As to this clone: Antigen unknown.

This chain connects TRBV15 to TRBJ1-1; possibly TRBD1 for D (5 bases). Sequences were derived from peripheral blood, sampled on day 0 of AZD1222 vaccination. The TCR was taken from an adult in good health. Here the CDR3 reads CATSRDRGMGEAFF. CDR3 bases: TGTGCCACCAGCAGAGATAGGGGAATGGGGGAAGCTTTCTTT.